This TCR beta chain is drawn from a study of T cells in women clearing cervical HPV infection. The germline V gene encodes CDR1 DFQATT and CDR2 SNEGSKA (reference sequence). The CDR3 contains 15 residues. The trim removed 6 bases at V and 6 bases at J, leaving 7 bases unmatched. Some clones are missing from TCRdb's copy, which holds only in-frame ones; the method was immunoSEQ multiplex PCR. The listing records 20,000 to 25,000 clones. Worth noting for this clone: Coverage ceases 3 residues before the CDR3 finishes, and the germline J gene fills in the end.

This receptor was taken from a woman between 18 and 75 years old with a cervical HPV16 infection that either progressed to CIN3+ or cleared (not recorded which). V usage is TRBV20-1 and J usage is TRBJ2-1; 14 positions agree with TRBD2. Sequencing was carried out using blood buffy coat. Here the CDR3 reads CSAIRLAGGPNEQFF. The sequenced part of the CDR3 DNA is TGCAGTGCCATAAGACTAGCGGGAGGGCCCAATGAG.